This TCR beta chain was sequenced for a study of shared clonotypes between healthy human individuals. The overall study: With ages of 18 to 49, the donors were a couple of women and three men.

CDR1 is SGHAT and CDR2 is FQNNGV in the germline V gene. The ends were cut back, 1 base at V and 1 base at J, with 16 bases in the middle. The CDR3 sequence is 17 residues long. Study-wide results and caveats: Investigators expected sequencing depth to affect clonotype sharing among donors. The naive CD4 repertoires of four donors were compared, and approximately 4.7% of clonotypes were shared. Large sequencing depth failed to make sorted-subset sequencing complete, rarefaction showed.

Details on this clone: Its antigen is currently unknown.

Clones were read by immunoSEQ multiplex PCR, and TCRdb kept only the in-frame ones, dropping some. Among over a million clones, roughly 96% were seen once, and the ten largest hold more than 0.9%. V and J are TRBV11-2 and TRBJ2-5; TRBD1 might be the D (6 bases). The sequence derives from a man aged 25-45 years in good health. Material: naive CD4+ T cells sorted from blood. The sample's subset: CD45RA+ positively selected. The CDR3: CASSLARFGRGQETQYF. CDR3 nucleotides: TGTGCCAGCAGCTTAGCCAGATTCGGCAGGGGCCAAGAGACCCAGTACTTC.